Each of the 25 T cell receptor beta chains below was sequenced from the same sample in a study of graft-versus-host responses after intestinal transplantation. Generated by immunoSEQ multiplex PCR, the TCRdb table keeps only in-frame clones and is missing some. The data show 65,000 to 100,000 clones, 85% to 95% seen once. These receptors are not linked to any known antigen. The sequencing here drew on unstimulated CD8+ T cells sorted from spleen or lymph node cells, taken before transplant. Receptors originate from a human donor who was the organ donor for an intestinal transplant.

The V call is TRBV7-2, the J call TRBJ1-3; D is possibly TRBD1 (5 bases). The CDR3 covers 14 residues. Deletions cut 4 bases from V and 1 base from J, with 8 bases between. CDR1 and CDR2 from the germline V gene are SGHTA and FQGNSA. The CDR3 sequence: CASSSRGSGNTIYF. DNA for the CDR3: TGTGCCAGCAGCTCAAGGGGTTCTGGAAACACCATATATTTT.

This clone was recorded once. The V and J genes are TRBV19 and TRBJ1-6; 8 bases map to TRBD1. The J segment lost 10 bases and the V segment lost 6 bases, leaving 11 bases of the junction unmatched. This CDR3 spans 15 amino acids. CDR1 is LNHDA, CDR2 SQIVND, per germline (reference sequence). This CDR3 reads CASSPTGAAYSPLHF. The CDR3 bases are TGTGCCAGTAGCCCGACAGGGGCGGCCTACTCACCCCTCCACTTT.

V is TRBV7-9 and J is TRBJ2-5; no clear D. The germline gives CDR1 SEHNR, CDR2 FQNEAQ (reference sequence). CDR3 length: 16 amino acids. V lost 1 base to trimming and J lost 5 bases, with 17 bases between them. This CDR3 is CASSLGPRAGLETQYF. In DNA form, the CDR3 reads TGTGCCAGCAGCTTAGGCCCGAGAGCCGGGTTGGAGACCCAGTACTTC.

The CDR3 nucleotides read TGTGCCAGCAGCCGTACAGGGGATTACAATGAGCAGTTCTTC. It is translated as CASSRTGDYNEQFF. The genes are TRBV5-4 and TRBJ2-1, with 7 bases aligning to TRBD1. This CDR3 contains 14 residues. Germline V gives CDR1 SGHNT, CDR2 YYREEE (reference sequence). J gave up 4 bases and V 4 bases, and 5 bases lay outside the gene matches.

The chain links TRBV11-2 to TRBJ2-2; the D is unclear. The germline V and J ends were trimmed by 3 bases and 1 base, with 6 bases remaining between them. The CDR3 has 14 amino acids. Per germline, CDR1 SGHAT and CDR2 FQNNGV. The CDR3, as DNA: TGTGCCAGCAGCTTTACGGGGAACACCGGGGAGCTGTTTTTT. The encoded protein is CASSFTGNTGELFF. Looking up the rest from reference TRBV11-2 and TRBJ2-2 gives the full variable domain: EAGVAQSPRYKIIEKRQSVAFWCNPISGHATLYWYQQILGQGPKLLIQFQNNGVVDDSQLPKDRFSAERLKGVDSTLKIQPAKLEDSAVYLCASSFTGNTGELFFGEGSRLTVL.

This clone was counted a single time. The V and J genes are TRBV7-9 and TRBJ2-7, with 10 nucleotides matching TRBD2. After removal of 8 bases from V and 3 bases from J, the junction contained 7 bases not matched to a gene. Germline V gene data show CDR1 as SEHNR and CDR2 as FQNEAQ (reference sequence). The CDR3 is 14 residues long. CDR3 DNA: TGTGCCAGCCGGAAGAGCGGGGGGGTCTACGAGCAGTACTTC. Amino acids: CASRKSGGVYEQYF.

The chain couples TRBV4-1 to TRBJ1-1; D possibly corresponds to TRBD1 (5 bases). The V end was cut by 5 bases, the J end by 6 bases, with 10 bases between. Germline CDR1 reads MGHRA; CDR2 reads YSYEKL. This CDR3 has 12 residues. CDR3 sequence reads: CASSSGAAEAFF. The CDR3 DNA reads TGCGCCAGCAGCTCTGGGGCGGCTGAAGCTTTCTTT.

V usage is TRBV9 and J usage is TRBJ1-4; D remains ambiguous. Trimming pared 4 bases from V and 6 bases from J, leaving 16 bases between. From germline, CDR1 is SGDLS and CDR2 YYNGEE. The CDR3 is made up of 15 amino acids. The CDR3: CASSSSASGDEKLFF. The CDR3 DNA reads as TGTGCCAGCAGCTCAAGCGCCAGCGGGGATGAAAAACTGTTTTTT.

The J gene is TRBJ2-7, the V gene TRBV30; 9 bases are shared with TRBD1. Germline V gives CDR1 GTSNPN, CDR2 SVGIG (reference sequence). The CDR3 runs to 15 residues. Trimming removed 1 base from V and 3 bases from J; junction bases left unmatched: 7. The CDR3 DNA reads TGTGCCTGGAGTGCCCCGGGACAGGGACTCTACGAGCAGTACTTC. Its translation: CAWSAPGQGLYEQYF.

CDR3 in amino acids: CASSGASGGLAYNEQFF. The CDR3 DNA sequence: TGTGCCAGTAGTGGTGCTAGCGGGGGGTTAGCCTACAATGAGCAGTTCTTC. The rearrangement uses TRBV19 and TRBJ2-1; 11 nucleotides match TRBD2. CDR3 length equals 17 residues. Trimming removed 5 bases from V and 2 bases from J; junction bases left unmatched: 8. Germline V gene sequence: CDR1 LNHDA, CDR2 SQIVND (reference sequence).

V usage is TRBV29-1 and J usage is TRBJ2-1; D uncertain. CDR3 length: 16 residues. The V gene's germline CDR1 is SQVTM and CDR2 ANQGSEA. The germline V and J ends were trimmed by 0 bases and 0 bases, with 12 bases remaining between them. CDR3 region: CSVEDPGRRSYNEQFF. The CDR3 nucleotides are TGCAGCGTTGAAGATCCTGGCCGTCGCTCCTACAATGAGCAGTTCTTC.

The chain has TRBV7-9 and TRBJ1-2; 8 bases are a match to TRBD1. Trimming at V came to 8 bases and at J to 4 bases, leaving 9 bases not matched to a gene. Germline V lookup: CDR1 SEHNR, CDR2 FQNEAQ (reference sequence). The CDR3 contains 14 residues. DNA for the CDR3: TGTGCCAGCGATAAAGGGACAGGCATCTATGGCTACACCTTC. Translating gives CASDKGTGIYGYTF. Looking up the rest from reference TRBV7-9 and TRBJ1-2 gives the full variable domain: DTGVSQNPRHKITKRGQNVTFRCDPISEHNRLYWYRQTLGQGPEFLTYFQNEAQLEKSRLLSDRFSAERPKGSFSTLEIQRTEQGDSAMYLCASDKGTGIYGYTFGSGTRLTVV.

In its sample, this clone was seen once. The J gene is TRBJ1-2, the V gene TRBV10-3; TRBD1 matches at 7 bases. With 6 bases clipped from V and 6 bases from J, the junction kept 16 bases outside the gene matches. The germline V gene has CDR1 ENHRY and CDR2 SYGVKD. The CDR3 loop spans 16 amino acids. The CDR3 spells CAIRITEPDREDGYTF. The CDR3 nucleotides are TGTGCCATCAGGATAACCGAACCTGACAGGGAGGATGGCTACACCTTC.

The chain has TRBV7-9 and TRBJ2-3; D might be TRBD2 (5 bases). Deletions cut 4 bases from V and 1 base from J, with 15 bases between. The germline V gene has CDR1 SEHNR and CDR2 FQNEAQ (reference sequence). The CDR3 sequence is 16 residues long. The CDR3 loop is CASSSTRRMGTDTQYF. The CDR3 DNA reads as TGTGCCAGCAGCTCCACTAGAAGGATGGGCACAGATACGCAGTATTTT.

The sample holds a few counts of this clone. The chain links TRBV27 to TRBJ2-7, with 7 bases lining up with TRBD1. Germline loops: CDR1 MNHEY, CDR2 SMNVEV (reference sequence). The CDR3 has 16 amino acids. After removal of 5 bases from V and 1 base from J, the junction contained 11 bases not matched to a gene. CDR3 sequence: CASSALTGALSYEQYF. DNA of the CDR3: TGTGCCAGCAGTGCTCTTACAGGGGCCCTTTCCTACGAGCAGTACTTC.

The genes are TRBV9 and TRBJ1-2; TRBD1 aligns across 8 bases. The CDR3 has 18 amino acids. Trimming at V came to 0 bases and at J to 3 bases, leaving 13 bases not matched to a gene. The germline V gene has CDR1 SGDLS and CDR2 YYNGEE. The CDR3 spells CASSVGHSLMDRDYGYTF. The CDR3 bases are TGTGCCAGCAGCGTAGGTCATAGCCTCATGGACAGGGACTATGGCTACACCTTC.

V gene TRBV13 combines with J gene TRBJ2-1, with D uncertain. CDR1 is PRHDT, CDR2 FYEKMQ, per germline (reference sequence). V dropped 5 bases and J dropped 3 bases, with 5 bases sitting between them. The length of the CDR3 is 12 residues. Here the CDR3 DNA reads TGTGCCAGCAGCCTCAGCTACAATGAGCAGTTCTTC. It specifies CASSLSYNEQFF.

The chain uses TRBV7-9 and TRBJ2-5, with 9 bases matching TRBD2. The CDR3 runs 16 residues. V dropped 3 bases and J dropped 4; count of bases not matched to a gene: 9. In germline, CDR1 is SEHNR, CDR2 FQNEAQ (reference sequence). The CDR3 region is CASSLAGLAGLETQYF. CDR3 bases: TGTGCCAGCAGCTTGGCGGGCCTAGCGGGGTTAGAGACCCAGTACTTC.

The rearrangement joins TRBV27 to TRBJ1-2; D may be TRBD1 (6 bases). The CDR3 is 12 residues long. The germline V and J ends were trimmed by 5 bases and 4 bases, with 8 bases remaining between them. CDR1 is MNHEY and CDR2 is SMNVEV in the germline V gene (reference sequence). The CDR3 region has the DNA TGTGCCAGCAGTCCAGGGGCCTATGGCTACACCTTC. Amino acids: CASSPGAYGYTF.

This clone was recorded only once. The V call is TRBV5-6, the J call TRBJ1-6, with 7 bases lining up with TRBD1. Germline V gene data show CDR1 as SGHDT and CDR2 as YYEEEE. This CDR3 is 16 amino acids long. The J segment lost 7 bases and the V segment lost 2 bases, leaving 9 bases of the junction unmatched. The chain's CDR3 is CASSFSGQVRNSPLHF. CDR3 bases: TGTGCCAGCAGCTTTTCTGGACAGGTACGGAATTCACCCCTCCACTTT.

The rearrangement uses TRBV7-3 and TRBJ2-1; 7 bases fit TRBD2. The CDR3 is 12 amino acids. Germline CDR1 reads SGHTA; CDR2 reads FQGTGA. V lost 5 bases and J lost 10; bases outside the gene matches: 5. The CDR3 reads CASSPSSGEQFF. CDR3 coding DNA: TGTGCCAGCAGCCCCTCTAGCGGAGAGCAGTTCTTC.

A word on this clone: At one boundary the junction diverges from the germline segment, which might be a read error. The CDR3 spells CASSQPGQVDSF. CDR3 in DNA: TGTGCCAGCAGCCAACCGGGACAGGTTGATTCCTTC. This chain joins TRBV4-2 and TRBJ1-2, with 8 bases that match TRBD1. This CDR3 region has 12 residues. Germline lookup yields CDR1 LGHNA and CDR2 YNFKEQ.

This rearrangement joins TRBV9 to TRBJ2-2; TRBD2 aligns across 7 bases. This CDR3 has 14 amino acids. Germline V gene lookup returns CDR1 SGDLS and CDR2 YYNGEE. V trimming: 0 bases; J trimming: 6 bases; junction bases outside the gene matches: 2. The CDR3 DNA is TGTGCCAGCAGCGTAGGGGGGGGATCCGGGGAGCTGTTTTTT. Translated, it gives CASSVGGGSGELFF.

The chain recombines TRBV9 with TRBJ2-7; 10 bases line up with TRBD1. From germline, CDR1 is SGDLS and CDR2 YYNGEE. CDR3 length: 16 residues. Germline trimming cut 3 bases from V and 7 bases from J; bases unmatched to any gene: 13. The CDR3 loop reads CASSGGGTGVREEQYF. CDR3 nucleotides: TGTGCCAGCAGCGGAGGGGGGACAGGGGTAAGGGAGGAGCAGTACTTC. Combining the CDR3 with reference TRBV9 and TRBJ2-7 gives the whole variable domain DSGVTQTPKHLITATGQRVTLRCSPRSGDLSVYWYQQSLDQGLQFLIQYYNGEERAKGNILERFSAQQFPDLHSELNLSSLELGDSALYFCASSGGGTGVREEQYFGPGTRLTVT.

The CDR3 sequence: CAWSPGTGVYNEQFF. Written as DNA, the CDR3 is TGTGCCTGGAGTCCCGGGACAGGGGTCTACAATGAGCAGTTCTTC. The V and J genes are TRBV30 and TRBJ2-1; TRBD1 matches at 10 bases. Germline assignment: CDR1 GTSNPN and CDR2 SVGIG (reference sequence). V lost 2 bases, J lost 3 bases, and 4 bases stayed unmatched. The CDR3 is 15 amino acids. The whole variable domain, filled in from reference TRBV30 and TRBJ2-1, reads SQTIHQWPATLVQPVGSPLSLECTVEGTSNPNLYWYRQAAGRGLQLLFYSVGIGQISSEVPQNLSASRPQDRQFILSSKKLLLSDSGFYLCAWSPGTGVYNEQFFGPGTRLTVL.